This TCR beta chain is from a study of blood T cell repertoires in COVID-19. Overall study context: COVID-19 samples collected from the United States, Italy and Spain covered acute and convalescent phases. T cells, B-cell-depleted T cells, or PBMCs supplied cDNA or gDNA.

V gave up 0 bases and J gave up 6 bases; unmatched junction bases: 0. CDR1 is SGDLS, CDR2 YYNGEE, per germline. This CDR3 has 15 residues. As processed by the authors: Reference gene primer amplification gave nucleated cell count estimates. Here immunoSEQ multiplex PCR was the method, and the copy in TCRdb shows in-frame clones only, minus some. V and J calls and clone size are as listed in that table; D and trimming were resolved from the DNA. The table shows under 110,000 clones, with roughly nine tenths occurring only once. The rearrangement joins TRBV9 to TRBJ1-4; TRBD1 aligns across 12 bases. What was sequenced was peripheral blood. This TCR derives from a man aged 45-60 years with acute or convalescent COVID-19. The CDR3 sequence is CASSVGDRGHEKLFF. The CDR3 coding sequence is TGTGCCAGCAGCGTAGGGGACAGGGGGCATGAAAAACTGTTTTTT.